The next 5 T cell receptor beta chains were all read from a single sample in a study of T cell responses to AZD1222 COVID-19 vaccine. Profiled with immunoSEQ multiplex PCR; TCRdb holds only in-frame clones, not every one. The table includes around 150,000 clones, 90% detected once. Sequencing used peripheral blood, obtained 28 days after the second AZD1222 dose. All receptors come from an adult who received the AZD1222 COVID-19 vaccine.

The V call is TRBV7-9, the J call TRBJ1-6; TRBD1 matches at 7 bases. CDR3 length: 15 residues. The trim removed 8 bases at V and 6 bases at J, leaving 10 bases unmatched. CDR1 and CDR2 (germline): SEHNR, FQNEAQ (reference sequence). The CDR3 reads CASVGTGDVNSPLHF. CDR3 DNA: TGTGCCAGCGTGGGTACAGGGGATGTTAATTCACCCCTCCACTTT.

The V and J genes are TRBV27 and TRBJ2-2, with D uncertain. V lost 3 bases and J lost 0, with 2 bases in between. This CDR3 has 13 amino acids. Germline V gives CDR1 MNHEY, CDR2 SMNVEV (reference sequence). The CDR3, as DNA: TGTGCCAGCAGTTTCCCGAACACCGGGGAGCTGTTTTTT. Protein: CASSFPNTGELFF.

The chain couples TRBV4-1 to TRBJ2-3, with 7 bases identical to TRBD2. This CDR3 has 16 residues. The V gene end was trimmed by 2 bases and the J gene end by 1 base; junction bases not matched to a gene: 6. The germline gives CDR1 MGHRA, CDR2 YSYEKL. DNA of the CDR3: TGCGCCAGCAGCCAACCTCCGGGGGGACGCACAGATACGCAGTATTTT. Protein product: CASSQPPGGRTDTQYF.

The chain combines TRBV5-4 with TRBJ2-7; a possible D gene is TRBD2 (6 bases). The V end lost 5 bases, the J end lost 4 bases, and 13 bases lay between the germline ends. Germline CDR1 and CDR2: SGHNT and YYREEE (reference sequence). This CDR3 comprises 13 residues. The CDR3 here is CASSGGSRYEQYF. The CDR3 DNA is TGTGCCAGCAGTGGAGGGAGTCGTTACGAGCAGTACTTC. Full variable domain (remainder filled in from reference TRBV5-4 and TRBJ2-7): ETGVTQSPTHLIKTRGQQVTLRCSSQSGHNTVSWYQQALGQGPQFIFQYYREEENGRGNFPPRFSGLQFPNYSSELNVNALELDDSALYLCASSGGSRYEQYFGPGTRLTVT.

The rearrangement links TRBV29-1 to TRBJ1-1; D not certain. The CDR3 covers 13 residues. CDR1 and CDR2 (germline): SQVTM, ANQGSEA. V was cut by 8 bases and J by 2 bases, with 15 bases left in between. Here the CDR3 DNA reads TGCAGCTCCGGTGAGAGGTTTAACACTGAAGCTTTCTTT. Translating it yields CSSGERFNTEAFF.